The next 30 T cell receptor beta chains were all read from a single sample in a study of blood T cell repertoires in COVID-19. Only in-frame clones appear in the TCRdb table, and some are missing; sequencing was by immunoSEQ multiplex PCR. The repertoire has about 270,000 clones, approximately 90% of them found once; the top ten carry roughly 4%. Sequencing was carried out using PBMCs or T cells enriched from blood (not recorded which). The receptors stem from a woman younger than 45 with acute COVID-19.

The chain carries TRBV27 and TRBJ1-1; TRBD1 matches at 7 bases. Germline CDR1 MNHEY, CDR2 SMNVEV (reference sequence). The CDR3 spans 16 residues. The junction had 10 bases not matched to a gene; V was cut back by 2 bases and J by 4 bases. CDR3 nucleotide sequence: TGTGCCAGCAGTTTAGCGGACAGGCTTCGGGTCACTGAAGCTTTCTTT. It codes for CASSLADRLRVTEAFF.

The chain is built from TRBV3-1 (or the pseudogene TRBV3-2) and TRBJ2-1; TRBD2 matches 9 bases. The germline gives CDR1 LGHDT, CDR2 YNNKEL (reference sequence). The V and J ends lost 6 bases and 6 bases, in that order; junction bases with no gene match: 9. The CDR3 consists of 15 residues. CDR3 in DNA: TGTGCCAGCAGGACCGGGACTAGCCTCAGCAATGAGCAGTTCTTC. Protein sequence: CASRTGTSLSNEQFF.

In this sample, this clone turned up a few times. The chain uses TRBV6-5 and TRBJ1-5; D gene uncertain. CDR3 length: 12 amino acids. Germline V gene data show CDR1 as MNHEY and CDR2 as SVGAGI. V gave up 6 bases and J gave up 9 bases, with 12 bases separating them. The chain's CDR3 is CASRTSGGPQHF. CDR3 DNA: TGTGCCAGCAGGACTTCGGGTGGGCCCCAGCATTTT.

The J gene is TRBJ2-1, the V gene TRBV6-5; 12 bases agree with TRBD1. With V trimmed by 8 bases and J by 8 bases, 7 bases remained unmatched. Germline assignment: CDR1 MNHEY and CDR2 SVGAGI. This CDR3 spans 14 amino acids. CDR3 in DNA: TGTGCCAGCGCCGGGACAGGGGGCTTCCATGAGCAGTTCTTC. Translating it yields CASAGTGGFHEQFF.

This rearrangement joins TRBV19 to TRBJ1-6; 7 bases are shared with TRBD1. This CDR3 has 14 amino acids. Germline assignment: CDR1 LNHDA and CDR2 SQIVND (reference sequence). J gave up 9 bases and V 6 bases, and 8 bases lay outside the gene matches. The CDR3 DNA reads TGTGCCAGTAGAACCTCAGGGGGAGGTTCACCCCTCCACTTT. It encodes CASRTSGGGSPLHF. The whole variable domain, remainder taken from reference TRBV19 and TRBJ1-6, is DGGITQSPKYLFRKEGQNVTLSCEQNLNHDAMYWYRQDPGQGLRLIYYSQIVNDFQKGDIAEGYSVSREKKESFPLTVTSAQKNPTAFYLCASRTSGGGSPLHFGNGTRLTVT.

The V gene is TRBV20-1, the J gene TRBJ1-1; 7 bases agree with TRBD1. The CDR3 spans 13 residues. V dropped 3 bases and J dropped 3; count of bases not matched to a gene: 4. The germline V gene encodes CDR1 DFQATT and CDR2 SNEGSKA (reference sequence). The CDR3 sequence: CSASKGADTEAFF. The CDR3 DNA is TGCAGTGCTAGTAAGGGGGCGGACACTGAAGCTTTCTTT.

The chain recombines TRBV13 with TRBJ2-3, with 7 bases identical to TRBD2. This CDR3 has 15 residues. With 5 bases clipped from V and 2 bases from J, the junction kept 7 bases outside the gene matches. The germline CDR1 and CDR2 sequences are PRHDT and FYEKMQ (reference sequence). CDR3 amino acids: CASSHAGRNTDTQYF. CDR3 nucleotides: TGTGCCAGCAGCCACGCCGGGAGGAACACAGATACGCAGTATTTT. The variable domain in full, completed from reference TRBV13 and TRBJ2-3, reads AAGVIQSPRHLIKEKRETATLKCYPIPRHDTVYWYQQGPGQDPQFLISFYEKMQSDKGSIPDRFSAQQFSDYHSELNMSSLELGDSALYFCASSHAGRNTDTQYFGPGTRLTVL.

The chain carries TRBV28 and TRBJ1-2; maybe TRBD1 (6 bases). With 7 bases removed from V and 4 bases from J, the gap between germline ends came to 16 bases. This CDR3 has 14 amino acids. Germline values: CDR1 MDHEN, CDR2 SYDVKM. Here the CDR3 reads CASTLGGQVYGYTF. CDR3 DNA sequence: TGTGCCAGCACCCTGGGGGGGCAGGTCTATGGCTACACCTTC.

The V gene is TRBV10-3, the J gene TRBJ1-4; D not certain. The CDR3 consists of 14 residues. Germline loops: CDR1 ENHRY, CDR2 SYGVKD. Trimming cost V 3 bases and J 8 bases, with 13 bases left between them. The DNA for the CDR3 is TGTGCCATCAGTGACGGCGGTGTAGACGAAAAACTGTTTTTT. Its protein product is CAISDGGVDEKLFF.

This chain links TRBV28 with TRBJ2-1; no clear D. The CDR3 is 16 residues long. Per the germline V gene, CDR1 is MDHEN and CDR2 is SYDVKM. V lost 2 bases and J 6 bases, leaving 17 bases between the germline ends. Written as DNA, the CDR3 is TGTGCCAGCAGTTTAAACGGAGCGAGTGCCTCCAATGAGCAGTTCTTC. This gives the protein CASSLNGASASNEQFF.

The rearrangement joins TRBV19 to TRBJ2-1; 7 bases are shared with TRBD1. Germline V gene data show CDR1 as LNHDA and CDR2 as SQIVND (reference sequence). The V segment lost 1 base and the J segment 3 bases; nucleotides outside the gene matches: 3. This CDR3 comprises 15 residues. The CDR3 DNA follows: TGTGCCAGTAGTATAGCGAGACAGGGCTACAATGAGCAGTTCTTC. Translated, it gives CASSIARQGYNEQFF.

This sequence joins TRBV10-3 and TRBJ1-1; no clear D. Germline V gene sequence: CDR1 ENHRY, CDR2 SYGVKD. This CDR3 is built from 14 residues. The V and J ends lost 3 bases and 1 base respectively, with 9 bases between them. CDR3 protein: CAISELDKNTEAFF. In DNA form, the CDR3 reads TGTGCCATCAGTGAACTCGACAAGAACACTGAAGCTTTCTTT.

The chain's CDR3 is CASTYTGANTEAFF. CDR3 DNA sequence: TGTGCCAGCACCTATACAGGGGCGAACACTGAAGCTTTCTTT. The chain employs TRBV2 and TRBJ1-1; 7 bases are a match to TRBD1. Trimming took 7 bases from V and 1 from J; bases not matched to a gene: 6. CDR3 size: 14 residues. Germline CDR1 and CDR2: SNHLY and FYNNEI.

The chain couples TRBV27 to TRBJ2-3, with TRBD2 matching 9 bases. V shed 4 bases, J shed 0 bases, and the junction held 11 bases outside the gene matches. The germline CDR1 and CDR2 sequences are MNHEY and SMNVEV (reference sequence). This CDR3 comprises 18 residues. Here the CDR3 DNA reads TGTGCCAGCAGTTCGTTGACTAGCGGAGACTCTAGCACAGATACGCAGTATTTT. This sequence encodes CASSSLTSGDSSTDTQYF.

In DNA, the CDR3 is TGCGCCAGCAGCTGGGGGGACAGGGGGCCCACAGATACGCAGTATTTT. It translates to CASSWGDRGPTDTQYF. This chain uses TRBV5-1 with TRBJ2-3; the match to TRBD1 covers 12 bases. This CDR3 spans 16 amino acids. V gave up 3 bases and J gave up 2 bases; unmatched junction bases: 4. The germline gives CDR1 SGHRS, CDR2 YFSETQ. The full variable domain, rest sourced from reference TRBV5-1 and TRBJ2-3, is KAGVTQTPRYLIKTRGQQVTLSCSPISGHRSVSWYQQTPGQGLQFLFEYFSETQRNKGNFPGRFSGRQFSNSRSEMNVSTLELGDSALYLCASSWGDRGPTDTQYFGPGTRLTVL.

The rearrangement uses TRBV11-2 and TRBJ2-3; 15 nucleotides agree with TRBD2. The CDR3 has 17 amino acids. The J segment lost 5 bases and the V segment lost 7 bases, leaving 10 bases of the junction unmatched. Germline CDR1 and CDR2: SGHAT and FQNNGV. CDR3 protein: CASNDWTSGRERDTQYF. The CDR3 DNA sequence: TGTGCCAGCAACGATTGGACTAGCGGGAGGGAGAGAGATACGCAGTATTTT.

The chain couples TRBV12-3 or TRBV12-4 to TRBJ1-6; D gene uncertain. This CDR3 has 13 amino acids. V was clipped by 1 base and J by 9 bases, with 7 bases between them. This CDR3 is CASSLGGGSPLHF. The CDR3 bases are TGTGCCAGCAGTTTAGGAGGCGGTTCACCCCTCCACTTT.

This sequence joins TRBV7-9 and TRBJ2-7, with TRBD2 identical over 13 bases. The germline V gene has CDR1 SEHNR and CDR2 FQNEAQ (reference sequence). J was trimmed by 3 bases and V by 1 base; bases with no gene match: 0. The CDR3 spans 15 residues. CDR3 sequence: CASSLGTSGSYEQYF. Here the CDR3 DNA reads TGTGCCAGCAGCTTAGGGACTAGCGGGAGCTACGAGCAGTACTTC.

This clone was observed a handful of times. CDR3 sequence reads: CASSEGQNTGELFF. The CDR3 DNA sequence: TGCGCCAGCAGTGAGGGACAGAACACCGGGGAGCTGTTTTTT. The chain combines TRBV10-1 with TRBJ2-2; D might be TRBD1 (5 bases). CDR1 is WNHNN, CDR2 SYGVQD, per germline (reference sequence). The CDR3 sequence is 14 residues long. With 2 bases removed from V and 1 base from J, the gap between germline ends came to 5 bases.

The chain joins TRBV6-6 to TRBJ2-7; tentatively, D is TRBD1 (5 bases). This CDR3 has 16 residues. With 6 bases removed from V and 2 bases from J, the gap between germline ends came to 20 bases. Germline values: CDR1 MNHNY, CDR2 SVGAGI (reference sequence). This CDR3 is CASREKSTVTAYEQYF. CDR3 DNA sequence: TGTGCCAGCAGAGAGAAATCGACAGTGACTGCCTACGAGCAGTACTTC.

This clone was detected only once. This chain joins TRBV10-2 and TRBJ2-7; weak D call: TRBD2 (6 bases). Germline V gives CDR1 WSHSY, CDR2 SAAADI. The length of the CDR3 is 13 residues. The V end lost 11 bases, the J end lost 0 bases, and 14 bases lay between the germline ends. This CDR3 reads CAARDSSSYEQYF. The CDR3 DNA sequence: TGCGCCGCGAGGGACTCCAGCTCCTACGAGCAGTACTTC.

The chain recombines TRBV11-2 with TRBJ1-1; maybe TRBD1 (5 bases). This CDR3 spans 16 amino acids. Germline loops: CDR1 SGHAT, CDR2 FQNNGV. V lost 2 bases to trimming and J lost 1 base, with 14 bases between them. CDR3 nucleotide sequence: TGTGCCAGCAGCTTATGGGTCAGGGAGGAGAACACTGAAGCTTTCTTT. Encoded protein: CASSLWVREENTEAFF.

This clone was counted a single time. V gene TRBV6-4 combines with J gene TRBJ2-2; 8 bases agree with TRBD1. This CDR3 has 14 residues. V dropped 5 bases and J dropped 6; count of bases not matched to a gene: 5. Germline V gene lookup returns CDR1 MRHNA and CDR2 SNTAGT. This chain's CDR3 is CASSTTGGAGELFF. The DNA of the CDR3 is TGTGCCAGCAGTACCACAGGGGGTGCCGGGGAGCTGTTTTTT.

The chain links TRBV3-1 (or the pseudogene TRBV3-2) to TRBJ2-7, with 10 bases aligning to TRBD2. From germline, CDR1 is LGHDT and CDR2 YNNKEL (reference sequence). The trim removed 1 base at V and 4 bases at J, leaving 4 bases unmatched. The CDR3 is made up of 15 amino acids. The CDR3 DNA reads TGTGCCAGCAGCCAAGTTGCTAGCGGGAGATACGAGCAGTACTTC. Translated, it gives CASSQVASGRYEQYF.

The rearrangement links TRBV10-3 to TRBJ2-3; D is undetermined. This CDR3 region has 15 residues. V lost 4 bases and J lost 0, with 11 bases in between. From germline, CDR1 is ENHRY and CDR2 SYGVKD. CDR3 DNA: TGTGCCATCAGTGCGGGTCGGTCAAGCACAGATACGCAGTATTTT. Translation gives CAISAGRSSTDTQYF.

V and J are TRBV4-1 and TRBJ2-1; TRBD1 might be the D (6 bases). V was shortened by 0 bases and J by 6 bases, with 12 bases between the two germline ends. Germline lookup yields CDR1 MGHRA and CDR2 YSYEKL. The CDR3 spans 15 residues. CDR3 DNA: TGCGCCAGCAGCCAAGATAGGGGGTCTACCAATGAGCAGTTCTTC. Translated, it gives CASSQDRGSTNEQFF.

V is TRBV5-5 and J is TRBJ2-1; 15 bases line up with TRBD2. From germline, CDR1 is SGHKS and CDR2 YYEKEE (reference sequence). CDR3 size: 18 residues. Germline trimming cut 1 base from V and 10 bases from J; bases unmatched to any gene: 12. CDR3 bases: TGTGCCAGCAGCTTGAAGGGACTAGCGGGAGGAGGGACCGAGGAGCAGTTCTTC. Translated, it gives CASSLKGLAGGGTEEQFF.

J is TRBJ1-1 and V is TRBV25-1, with unresolved D. This CDR3 has 13 residues. V was cut by 0 bases and J by 5 bases, with 7 bases left in between. Germline V gene lookup returns CDR1 MGHDK and CDR2 SYGVNS. The CDR3 nucleotides read TGTGCCAGCAGTGAATATACCTATACTGAAGCTTTCTTT. Residues: CASSEYTYTEAFF.

The sample holds one count of this clone. The chain combines TRBV10-2 with TRBJ2-5; a weak D match, TRBD2 (5 bases). Germline V CDR1 and CDR2: WSHSY, SAAADI. The CDR3 is 13 residues long. Trimming took 3 bases from V and 5 from J, leaving 10 bases between them. This chain's CDR3 is CASSEIGVETQYF. DNA of the CDR3: TGCGCCAGCAGTGAAATCGGGGTCGAGACCCAGTACTTC.

The chain is built from TRBV3-1 (or the pseudogene TRBV3-2) and TRBJ2-2, with 9 bases aligning to TRBD1. The CDR3 is 15 residues long. Germline V CDR1 and CDR2: LGHDT, YNNKEL (reference sequence). Trimming at V came to 5 bases and at J to 7 bases, leaving 8 bases not matched to a gene. DNA for the CDR3: TGTGCCAGCAGCGGTACAGGGGGCGCGGGCGGGGAGCTGTTTTTT. Protein product: CASSGTGGAGGELFF.